This T cell receptor (beta chain) came from a study of blood T cells in healthy people across ages. Study findings and constraints: The fall in TCR beta diversity per million T cells was roughly linear with age.

The CDR3 runs 14 residues. Deletions cut 3 bases from V and 0 bases from J, with 8 bases between. CDR1 SNHLY and CDR2 FYNNEI come from the germline V gene. In its sample, this clonotype was seen a few times. The antigen remains unidentified. Next came a second PCR, run for roughly 6 to 11 cycles, which used a sample-barcoded 5' primer along with a J-beta primer mix. Tags on each cDNA molecule came from a template-switch adaptor with 12 random nucleotides. TCRdb called the 5' RACE reads again in MiXCR, with one record for every CDR3 protein. The sample lists 1.5 million to 2 million distinct CDR3 sequences, approximately 32% occurring once. The study drew donors from healthy Caucasian individuals in Russia aged roughly 6 to 90. Every donor contributed about 10 milliliters of peripheral blood by blood draw.

This sequence joins TRBV2 and TRBJ2-5, with D perhaps TRBD1 (5 bases). The sequencing sample was made of blood. This TCR was sampled from a woman in her twenties or thirties in good health. The CDR3 spells CASSDQTDQETQYF. The DNA for the CDR3 is TGTGCCAGCAGTGATCAGACAGACCAAGAGACCCAGTACTTC.